These 4 T cell receptor beta chains were sequenced from one sample in a study of blood T cell repertoires in COVID-19. The protocol was immunoSEQ multiplex PCR, while the TCRdb copy is restricted to in-frame clones and leaves out a portion. The sample gives hundreds of thousands of clones, 86% of which show up once; almost 1.5% is in the top ten. The source material was peripheral blood. All receptors come from a woman aged 25 to 45 with active or convalescent COVID-19.

The count of this clone is one. V usage is TRBV4-1 and J usage is TRBJ1-2; D possibly corresponds to TRBD1 (5 bases). The CDR3 is made up of 16 amino acids. The V end was cut by 0 bases, the J end by 4 bases, with 15 bases between. Per germline, CDR1 MGHRA and CDR2 YSYEKL. CDR3 sequence: CASSQDLLRGTYGYTF. The CDR3 nucleotides read TGCGCCAGCAGCCAAGATCTTCTCCGCGGGACCTATGGCTACACCTTC.

V and J are TRBV29-1 and TRBJ2-5; TRBD1 might be the D (6 bases). V lost 7 bases, J lost 5 bases, and 11 bases lay in between. This CDR3 comprises 11 residues. Germline values: CDR1 SQVTM, CDR2 ANQGSEA. This chain's CDR3 is CSAVRGETQYF. DNA of the CDR3: TGCAGCGCTGTTAGGGGGGAGACCCAGTACTTC.

The genes are TRBV30 and TRBJ1-1; a weak D match, TRBD1 (5 bases). V was cut by 0 bases and J by 10 bases, with 15 bases left in between. In germline, CDR1 is GTSNPN, CDR2 SVGIG (reference sequence). This CDR3 has 13 amino acids. In DNA, the CDR3 is TGTGCCTGGAGTGTGATGGACAACAGTAGAGCTTTCTTT. This gives the protein CAWSVMDNSRAFF.

The rearrangement links TRBV29-1 to TRBJ1-1; TRBD1 matches 10 bases. V lost 7 bases and J lost 1; bases outside the gene matches: 9. This CDR3 contains 15 residues. The germline V gene encodes CDR1 SQVTM and CDR2 ANQGSEA. CDR3 region: CSDGIRQGANTEAFF. The CDR3 DNA reads as TGCAGCGACGGCATCCGACAGGGGGCGAACACTGAAGCTTTCTTT. The whole variable domain, filled in from reference TRBV29-1 and TRBJ1-1, reads SAVISQKPSRDICQRGTSLTIQCQVDSQVTMMFWYRQQPGQSLTLIATANQGSEATYESGFVIDKFPISRPNLTFSTLTVSNMSPEDSSIYLCSDGIRQGANTEAFFGQGTRLTVV.